The 9 T cell receptor beta chains reported below all come from one sample, sequenced in a study of T-cell reconstitution after alpha-beta-depleted transplantation in children. Unique molecular identifiers were used in preparing the TCRbeta library. TCRdb independently ran MiXCR on the PCR reads; one entry per CDR3 protein. The repertoire holds more than 300,000 distinct CDR3 sequences, with 15% to 20% as singletons. Source: PBMCs, mostly from graft donor cells, taken 360 days after TCRalphabeta/CD19-depleted stem cell transplant. These receptors originate from a male patient aged 2 to 10 who had a stem cell transplant for acute lymphoblastic leukemia, so the T cells may come from the graft donor.

The V and J genes are TRBV20-1 and TRBJ2-2; 7 nucleotides line up with TRBD1. CDR3 length: 16 residues. Trimming at V came to 5 bases and at J to 1 base, leaving 10 bases not matched to a gene. Germline-derived CDR1 and CDR2 are DFQATT and SNEGSKA (reference sequence). CDR3 nucleotide sequence: TGCAGTGCTTTTAATTGGGACAGCCTGAACACCGGGGAGCTGTTTTTT. Translating gives CSAFNWDSLNTGELFF.

This clonotype has ten or more counts. J is TRBJ1-2 and V is TRBV12-3 or TRBV12-4, with D possibly being TRBD1 (5 bases). The ends were cut back, 3 bases at V and 7 bases at J, with 15 bases in the middle. The CDR3 covers 14 residues. The CDR3 region is CASSLGIDRRGYTF. The CDR3 DNA reads as TGTGCCAGCAGTTTGGGCATCGACAGACGTGGCTACACCTTC.

This clonotype was observed a handful of times. The chain carries TRBV10-3 and TRBJ2-7; D is undetermined. V shed 4 bases and J shed 0 bases, with 22 bases lying between them. The germline V gene encodes CDR1 ENHRY and CDR2 SYGVKD. This CDR3 comprises 18 residues. DNA for the CDR3: TGTGCCATCAGTGTTTGGAAAGGGAACAGACTTAGCTCCTACGAGCAGTACTTC. This encodes CAISVWKGNRLSSYEQYF.

This clonotype was detected only a few times. This chain joins TRBV4-3 and TRBJ2-4, with TRBD1 as a possible D gene (6 bases). Germline-derived CDR1 and CDR2 are LGHNA and YSLEER. V was shortened by 1 base and J by 7 bases, with 8 bases between the two germline ends. The CDR3 sequence is 13 residues long. The CDR3 nucleotides are TGCGCCAGCAGCCAAGCTCAGGGGAACATTCAGTACTTC. Translating it yields CASSQAQGNIQYF.

The chain uses TRBV7-9 and TRBJ1-1; a possible D gene is TRBD1 (5 bases). The germline gives CDR1 SEHNR, CDR2 FQNEAQ (reference sequence). This CDR3 contains 15 residues. V was shortened by 5 bases and J by 0 bases, with 13 bases between the two germline ends. CDR3 nucleotide sequence: TGTGCCAGCAGCCCATGGGACGGTATGAACACTGAAGCTTTCTTT. This sequence encodes CASSPWDGMNTEAFF.

This clonotype was detected only a few times. The chain couples TRBV20-1 to TRBJ2-2; the match to TRBD2 covers 13 bases. The ends lost 2 bases at V and 5 bases at J; junction bases unmatched: 5. This CDR3 comprises 16 residues. The germline CDR1 and CDR2 sequences are DFQATT and SNEGSKA (reference sequence). CDR3 DNA sequence: TGCAGTGCTAGACCGGGACTAGCGGGAAAAACCGGGGAGCTGTTTTTT. Amino acids: CSARPGLAGKTGELFF.

This clonotype was picked up a small number of times. The chain recombines TRBV20-1 with TRBJ2-3; D might be TRBD2 (5 bases). This CDR3 is 15 amino acids long. In germline, CDR1 is DFQATT, CDR2 SNEGSKA (reference sequence). Trimming took off 0 bases at V and 4 bases at J, with 14 bases between the two ends. The chain's CDR3 is CSARDKGSMPDTQYF. CDR3 in DNA: TGCAGTGCTAGAGATAAAGGGAGCATGCCAGATACGCAGTATTTT.

The chain links TRBV10-3 to TRBJ2-2; D is unclear. Trimming pared 8 bases from V and 3 bases from J, leaving 13 bases between. The germline gives CDR1 ENHRY, CDR2 SYGVKD. The CDR3 runs 14 residues. CDR3 sequence reads: CAIGPPPYTGELFF. CDR3 in DNA: TGTGCCATCGGCCCCCCGCCTTACACCGGGGAGCTGTTTTTT.

This clonotype was counted only a few times. The CDR3 DNA reads as TGTGCCAGCAGTCCCGGGTGGGAGGCAGAGACCCAGTACTTC. Translation gives CASSPGWEAETQYF. The chain has TRBV12-3 or TRBV12-4 and TRBJ2-5; weak D call: TRBD2 (6 bases). V was cut by 5 bases and J by 4 bases, with 14 bases left in between. The CDR3 contains 14 residues.